This TCR beta chain was recovered during a study of shared clonotypes between healthy human individuals (TCRdb year 2020). Turning to the overall study: The cohort comprised a couple of women and a few men aged 18 to 49 years. The study deeply sequenced blood TCR repertoires of about five healthy adults to estimate repertoire size and the extent of clonotype sharing between individuals. Between about 0.85 and 10 billion PBMCs per donor were obtained by leukapheresis. Libraries were prepared and TCR repertoires were sequenced by different laboratories using diverse techniques, in order to increase sequencing depth and limit assay-specific biases. For each donor, CD4 naive and CD4 memory were each run on three plates, CD8 naive on two plates, and CD8 memory on one plate. Broad study findings and their caveats: Pairwise subsampling led to the expectation that sequencing depth would affect the degree of clonotype sharing among donors. The genetic and exposure-history diversity represented was limited by the small number of donors. Sampling was restricted to blood, and TCR repertoires in tissue are likely to differ from TCR repertoires in blood. Naive subsets generally had larger estimated clonotype richness than memory subsets did. Clonotypes shared by all four sorted-subset donors showed higher generation probabilities than non-shared clonotypes. Across a few donors, about 5.2% of naive CD4, approximately 3.6% of naive CD8, roughly 2.2% of memory CD4, and under 0.45% of memory CD8 clonotypes were shared. Incomplete sequencing was indicated by rarefaction of sorted-subset datasets, despite the large sequencing depth.

The donors were healthy, HIV-negative adults who had no recently reported acute infections or vaccinations. All donors were Caucasian adults living in Nashville, Tennessee, USA. CD4+ T cells were enriched by magnetic negative selection; naive cells were then positively selected on CD45RA, and the negative fraction formed the memory subset. After blood collection by leukapheresis, PBMCs were isolated using Ficoll-Histopaque density gradient centrifugation and then cryopreserved in the vapor phase of liquid nitrogen. Analytical flow cytometry was used to check the purity and quantity of each magnetically sorted T cell population. Genomic DNA was isolated from each sorted fraction and quantified by UV absorbance on a Nanodrop 2000c. V is shortened by 7 bases, J by 1 base, and the region joining them spans 8 bases. The CDR3 covers 13 residues, taking in both the cysteine and the phenylalanine. The kept DNA is CDR3 alone, 39 bases in frame from the first base. CDR1 SNHLY and CDR2 FYNNEI were looked up in the germline V gene.

TCR CDR3 regions were amplified from genomic DNA by multiplex PCR using the deep immunoSEQ assay. Genomic DNA extracted from each cell subset was distributed evenly over all wells of several immunoSEQ 96-well plates, and each plate served as one replicate. For sorted subsets, about 200 ng genomic DNA, equal to 30,000 or so T cell genomes, was loaded into each replicate PCR. Purified libraries were quantified with a Qubit 3.0 fluorometer, sized on a Bioanalyzer 2100, and re-quantified with the KAPA Library Quantification kit. Every immunoSEQ 96-well plate was sequenced on a dedicated single-read 150-cycle Illumina NextSeq 550 flow cell. From the authors' description of their analysis: Because the immunoSEQ output held only junctional sequences and lacked quality scores, the filtering could not match the filtering applied to full-length reads. Sequences were annotated with PyIR, a Python wrapper for IgBLAST v1.9, and V/J genes and CDR3 were assigned using IMGT germline references. Reads with weak V/J assignments (E-value above 1e-6), missing CDR3, stop codons, out-of-frame junctions, or ambiguous translated residues were removed. V3J clonotypes were defined as sequences sharing an identical inferred V gene, J gene, and CDR3 amino acid sequence. To compute the percentage overlap between repertoires, the number of shared unique clonotypes was divided by the size of the smaller repertoire. RTK rarefaction, the Chao1 estimator, and Recon v2.1 estimates of unobserved clonotypes were used to assess repertoire richness. Generation probabilities were computed with OLGA for all TCRbeta clonotypes obtained by the gDNA method from four donors. TCRdb holds this immuneACCESS table with in-frame rearrangements only. Some clones are missing; in checked studies, unresolved V genes explain under half, and the rest has no known cause. The DNA gave D and trimming, while V, J and clone size come from that table. The sample table lists 2,500,000 or so clones, 90% to 95% of them with a count of one. Over 0.12% of the sample is in the top ten clones.

In the case of this clone: This clone's antigen is unknown. No much larger clone is present one base from it, and per-base qualities are unavailable.

Sequenced input: naive CD4+ T cells sorted from blood. The cell subset or site label, as the study defines it: CD45RA+ positively selected. The TCR originated in a man aged 18 to 29 in good health. The receptor chain draws on TRBV2 and TRBJ2-4; possibly the D gene is TRBD2, per 5 matching bases. This receptor carries the CDR3 CASILEAKNIQYF. Read as DNA, the sequence is TGTGCCAGCATACTAGAGGCCAAAAACATTCAGTACTTC.